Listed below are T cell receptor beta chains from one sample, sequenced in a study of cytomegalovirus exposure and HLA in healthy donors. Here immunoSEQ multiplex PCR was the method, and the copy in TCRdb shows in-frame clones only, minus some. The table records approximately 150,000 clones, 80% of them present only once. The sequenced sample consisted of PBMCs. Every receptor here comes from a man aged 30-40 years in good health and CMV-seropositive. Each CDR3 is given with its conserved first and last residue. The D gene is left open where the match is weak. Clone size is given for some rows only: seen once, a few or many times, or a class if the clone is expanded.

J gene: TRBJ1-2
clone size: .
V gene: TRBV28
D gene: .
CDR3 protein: CASSSRGRGKRGYTF
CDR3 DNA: TGTGCCAGCAGTTCCCGAGGAAGAGGGAAGCGTGGCTACACCTTC

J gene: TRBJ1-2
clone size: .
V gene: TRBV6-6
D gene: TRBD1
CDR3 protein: CASSYGDRGLWGYTF
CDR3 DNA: TGTGCCAGCAGTTACGGGGACAGGGGGCTTTGGGGCTACACCTTC

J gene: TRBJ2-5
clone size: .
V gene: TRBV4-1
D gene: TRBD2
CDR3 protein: CASSLSGLAGGRGYQETQYF
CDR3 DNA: TGCGCCAGCAGCCTCAGCGGACTAGCGGGGGGCCGGGGGTACCAAGAGACCCAGTACTTC

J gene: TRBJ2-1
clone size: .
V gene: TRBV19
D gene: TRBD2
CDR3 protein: CASSILAGGHSGAYNEQFF
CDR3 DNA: TGTGCCAGTAGTATACTAGCGGGAGGTCACAGCGGTGCCTACAATGAGCAGTTCTTC

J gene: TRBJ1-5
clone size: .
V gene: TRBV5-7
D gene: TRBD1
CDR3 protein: CASSLNHGQGANKDQPQHF
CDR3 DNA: TGTGCCAGCAGCCTCAACCATGGACAGGGGGCAAATAAGGATCAGCCCCAGCATTTT

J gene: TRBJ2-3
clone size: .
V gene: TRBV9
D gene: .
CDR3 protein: CASSVAGTNTDTQYF
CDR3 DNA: TGTGCCAGCAGCGTAGCGGGTACCAACACAGATACGCAGTATTTT

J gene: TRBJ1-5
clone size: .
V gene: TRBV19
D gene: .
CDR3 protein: CASSIATSGNQPQHF
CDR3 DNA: TGTGCCAGTAGTATAGCCACCTCAGGAAATCAGCCCCAGCATTTT

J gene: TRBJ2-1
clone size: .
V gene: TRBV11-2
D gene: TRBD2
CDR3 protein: CASSLGELAADEQFF
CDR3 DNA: TGTGCCAGCAGCTTAGGCGAACTAGCGGCTGATGAGCAGTTCTTC

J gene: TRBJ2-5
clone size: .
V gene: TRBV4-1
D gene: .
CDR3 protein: CASSQALEGRQTQYF
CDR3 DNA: TGCGCCAGCAGCCAAGCCCTAGAGGGTCGGCAGACCCAGTACTTC

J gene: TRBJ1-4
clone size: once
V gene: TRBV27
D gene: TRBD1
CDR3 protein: CASSFGTGVPTNEKLFF
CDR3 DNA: TGTGCCAGCAGTTTCGGGACAGGGGTGCCAACTAATGAAAAACTGTTTTTT

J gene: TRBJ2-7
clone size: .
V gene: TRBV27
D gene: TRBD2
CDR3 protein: CASSSGLAGGRFYEQYF
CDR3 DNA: TGTGCCAGCAGTTCCGGACTAGCGGGAGGGCGTTTCTACGAGCAGTACTTC

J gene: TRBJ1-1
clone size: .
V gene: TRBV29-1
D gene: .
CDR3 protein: CRRGGSLNTEAFF
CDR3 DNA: TGCCGGCGGGGGGGCAGCCTGAACACTGAAGCTTTCTTT

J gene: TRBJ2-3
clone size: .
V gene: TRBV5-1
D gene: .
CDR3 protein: CASSLVVTTSTSTDTQYF
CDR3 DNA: TGCGCCAGCAGCTTGGTGGTCACAACTAGCACCAGCACAGATACGCAGTATTTT

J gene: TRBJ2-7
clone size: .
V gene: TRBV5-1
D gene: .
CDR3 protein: CASSLDPAYEQYF
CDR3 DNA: TGCGCCAGCAGCTTGGATCCCGCGTACGAGCAGTACTTC

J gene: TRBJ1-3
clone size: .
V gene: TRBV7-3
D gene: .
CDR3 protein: CASSIGSGNTIYF
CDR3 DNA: TGTGCCAGCAGCATCGGGTCTGGAAACACCATATATTTT

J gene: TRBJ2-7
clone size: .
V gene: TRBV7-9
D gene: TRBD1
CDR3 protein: CASSLSGTAYEQYF
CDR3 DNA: TGTGCCAGCAGCTTATCCGGGACAGCCTACGAGCAGTACTTC

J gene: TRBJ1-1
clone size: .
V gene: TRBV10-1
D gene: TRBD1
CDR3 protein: CASPWDRGVSEAFF
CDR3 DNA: TGCGCCAGCCCTTGGGACAGGGGAGTCAGTGAAGCTTTCTTT

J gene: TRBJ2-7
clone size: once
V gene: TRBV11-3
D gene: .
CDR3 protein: CASSLVGTFYEQYF
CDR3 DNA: TGTGCCAGCAGCTTAGTTGGCACCTTCTACGAGCAGTACTTC

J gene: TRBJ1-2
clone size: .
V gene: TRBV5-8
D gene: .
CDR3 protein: CASSLGRGSFNYGYTF
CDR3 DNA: TGTGCCAGCAGCTTAGGCCGGGGATCTTTTAACTATGGCTACACCTTC

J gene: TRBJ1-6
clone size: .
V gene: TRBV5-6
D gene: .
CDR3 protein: CASSLEGWRNSPLHF
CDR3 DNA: TGTGCCAGCAGCTTGGAAGGTTGGCGGAATTCACCCCTCCACTTT

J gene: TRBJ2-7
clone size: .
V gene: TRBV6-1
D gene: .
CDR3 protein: CASSVSGTGSYEQYF
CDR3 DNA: TGTGCCAGCAGTGTATCCGGAACAGGGTCCTACGAGCAGTACTTC

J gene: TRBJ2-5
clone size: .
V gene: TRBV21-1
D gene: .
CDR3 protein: CACKGQEYQETQYF
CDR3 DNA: TGTGCCTGTAAAGGACAGGAGTACCAAGAGACCCAGTACTTC

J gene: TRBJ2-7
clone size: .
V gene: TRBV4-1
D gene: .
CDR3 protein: CASSQDQDFYEQYF
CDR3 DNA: TGCGCCAGCAGCCAAGATCAAGACTTCTACGAGCAGTACTTC

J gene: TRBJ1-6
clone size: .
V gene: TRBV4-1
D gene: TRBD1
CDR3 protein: CASSAYRGSPLHF
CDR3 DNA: TGCGCCAGCAGCGCTTACAGGGGGTCACCCCTCCACTTT

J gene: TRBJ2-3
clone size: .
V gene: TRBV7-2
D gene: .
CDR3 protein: CASRTLLGGGTSDTQYF
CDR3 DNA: TGTGCCAGCAGAACCCTTTTGGGGGGGGGCACATCAGATACGCAGTATTTT

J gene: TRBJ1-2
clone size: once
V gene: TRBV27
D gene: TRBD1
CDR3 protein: CASSLSRDRDYTF
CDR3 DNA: TGTGCCAGCAGTTTATCGCGGGACAGGGATTATACCTTC

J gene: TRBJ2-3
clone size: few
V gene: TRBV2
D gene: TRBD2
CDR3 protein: CASSVPTSGKGTDTQYF
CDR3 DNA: TGTGCCAGCAGTGTCCCGACTAGCGGGAAGGGAACAGATACGCAGTATTTT

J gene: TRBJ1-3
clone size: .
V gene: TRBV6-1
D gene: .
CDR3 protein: CASSEGHSGNTIYF
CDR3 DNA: TGTGCCAGCAGTGAGGGGCACTCTGGAAACACCATATATTTT

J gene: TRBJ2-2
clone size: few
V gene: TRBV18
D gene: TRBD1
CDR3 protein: CASSPSRGTGVFGELFF
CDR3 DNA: TGTGCCAGCTCACCAAGTCGCGGGACAGGGGTATTCGGGGAGCTGTTTTTT

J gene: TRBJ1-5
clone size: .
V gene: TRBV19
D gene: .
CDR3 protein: CASRPPGARSQPQHF
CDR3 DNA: TGTGCCAGTAGGCCCCCAGGGGCCCGAAGTCAGCCCCAGCATTTT

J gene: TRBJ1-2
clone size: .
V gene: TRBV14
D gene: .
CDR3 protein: CASSQDLRWNYGYTF
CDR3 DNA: TGTGCCAGCAGCCAAGATTTACGGTGGAACTATGGCTACACCTTC

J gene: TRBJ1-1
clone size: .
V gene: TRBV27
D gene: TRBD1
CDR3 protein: CASSPGQGLNTEAFF
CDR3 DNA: TGTGCCAGCAGTCCGGGACAGGGGCTGAACACTGAAGCTTTCTTT

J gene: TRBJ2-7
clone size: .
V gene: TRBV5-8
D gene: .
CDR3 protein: CASSLHAGPSYEQYF
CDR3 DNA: TGTGCCAGCAGCTTGCATGCGGGTCCATCCTACGAGCAGTACTTC

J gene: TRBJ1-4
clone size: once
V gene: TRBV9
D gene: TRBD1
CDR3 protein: CASSVGPGQGAGEKLFF
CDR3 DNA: TGTGCCAGCAGCGTAGGGCCTGGACAGGGGGCAGGTGAAAAACTGTTTTTT

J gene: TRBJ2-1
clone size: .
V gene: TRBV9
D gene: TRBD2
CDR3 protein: CASSVATTSGSLYEQFF
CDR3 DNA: TGTGCCAGCAGCGTAGCTACCACTAGCGGGAGTCTCTATGAGCAGTTCTTC

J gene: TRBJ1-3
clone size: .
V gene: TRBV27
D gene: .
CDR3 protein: CASSLSVGNTIYF
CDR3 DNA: TGTGCCAGCAGTTTGTCGGTTGGAAACACCATATATTTT

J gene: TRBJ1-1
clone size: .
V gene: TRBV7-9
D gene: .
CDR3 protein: CASSLGPRGWDTEAFF
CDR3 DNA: TGTGCCAGCAGCTTAGGCCCCCGGGGTTGGGACACTGAAGCTTTCTTT

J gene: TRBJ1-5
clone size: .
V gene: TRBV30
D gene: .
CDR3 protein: CAWSGVRGKQPQHF
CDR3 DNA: TGTGCCTGGAGTGGGGTCCGAGGGAAACAGCCCCAGCATTTT

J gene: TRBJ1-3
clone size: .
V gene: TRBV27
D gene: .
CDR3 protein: CASSLRGSGNTIYF
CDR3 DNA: TGTGCCAGCAGTTTAAGGGGATCGGGAAACACCATATATTTT

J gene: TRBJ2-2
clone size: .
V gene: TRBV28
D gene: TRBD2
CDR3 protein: CASSFFSGSLNTGELFF
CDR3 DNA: TGTGCCAGCAGTTTCTTTAGCGGGAGCTTGAACACCGGGGAGCTGTTTTTT

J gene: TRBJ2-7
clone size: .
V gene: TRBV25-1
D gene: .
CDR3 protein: CASSEPGDVGYEQYF
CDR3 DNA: TGTGCCAGCAGTGAACCAGGGGACGTCGGTTACGAGCAGTACTTC

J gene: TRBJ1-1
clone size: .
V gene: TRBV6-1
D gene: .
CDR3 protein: CASTRQFQAPEAFF
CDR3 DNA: TGTGCCAGCACCAGACAGTTCCAGGCCCCTGAAGCTTTCTTT

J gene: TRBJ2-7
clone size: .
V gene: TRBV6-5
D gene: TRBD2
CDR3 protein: CASSRTSGYEQYF
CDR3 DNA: TGTGCCAGCAGCCGGACTAGCGGATACGAGCAGTACTTC

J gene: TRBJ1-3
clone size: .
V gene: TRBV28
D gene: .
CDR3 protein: CASSSHGNSGNTIYF
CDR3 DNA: TGTGCCAGCAGTTCTCACGGGAACTCTGGAAACACCATATATTTT

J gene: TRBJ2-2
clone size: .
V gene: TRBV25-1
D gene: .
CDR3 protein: CASSDNLRQNTGELFF
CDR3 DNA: TGTGCCAGCAGTGATAATCTCAGACAGAACACCGGGGAGCTGTTTTTT

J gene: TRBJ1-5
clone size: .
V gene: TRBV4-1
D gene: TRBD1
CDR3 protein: CASSQQPGQASPSPQHF
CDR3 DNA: TGCGCCAGCAGCCAACAACCGGGACAGGCATCTCCCTCGCCCCAGCATTTT

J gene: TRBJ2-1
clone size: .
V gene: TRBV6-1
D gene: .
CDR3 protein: CASSGRGPYNGQFF
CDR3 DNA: TGTGCCAGCAGTGGGAGGGGCCCCTACAATGGGCAGTTCTTC

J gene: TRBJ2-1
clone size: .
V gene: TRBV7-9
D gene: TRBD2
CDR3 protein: CASDLAGGYLGQFF
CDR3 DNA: TGTGCCAGCGACTTAGCGGGGGGGTACCTTGGGCAGTTCTTC

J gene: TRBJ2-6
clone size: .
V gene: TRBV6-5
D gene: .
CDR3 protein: CASSYSYGTGANVLTF
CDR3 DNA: TGTGCCAGCAGTTACTCGTACGGTACTGGGGCCAACGTCCTGACTTTC

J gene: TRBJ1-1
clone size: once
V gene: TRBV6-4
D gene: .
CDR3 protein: CASSAKEGSEAFF
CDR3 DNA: TGTGCCAGCAGCGCCAAGGAGGGTAGCGAAGCTTTCTTT